What follows is one T cell receptor (beta chain) and its context. No antigen is known for it. Germline CDR1 reads SGHDN; CDR2 reads FVKESK. The CDR3 covers 14 residues. V was pared by 1 base and J by 7 bases, with 13 bases between. Treatment here: some 20 received Ad26.COV2.S at low or high dose, single or two shots; 5 received placebo; per-sample allocation not given. Specimen acquisition occurred on day 63 following the initial vaccine or placebo injection. An Ad26 vector expressing Wuhan-strain SARS-CoV-2 spike constituted the vaccine. This record comes from a study of Ad26.COV2.S vaccination and SARS-CoV-2 variants. The study, taken as a whole, reports: Spike-specific CD8+ and CD4+ T cell responses reportedly showed substantial breadth after vaccination. Spike-specific TCR breadth was greater after Ad26.COV2.S than placebo. From the TCR breadth and depth analyses, total T cell responses may have been underestimated.

Profiling relied on immunoSEQ multiplex PCR, and the TCRdb table lists in-frame clones only, not all of them. In the table there are about 320,000 clones, more than 70% of which are singletons. This sample comprised peripheral blood, obtained in a trial of Ad26.COV2.S vaccine versus placebo. The chain recombines TRBV14 with TRBJ1-2; possible D gene TRBD1, 6 bases. The source of this sequence is a person between 18 and 60 years old who received the Ad26.COV2.S COVID-19 vaccine or a placebo. The CDR3 coding sequence is TGTGCCAGCAGCCAAGTCTCTGGGGGGCCTGGCTACACCTTC. This sequence encodes CASSQVSGGPGYTF.